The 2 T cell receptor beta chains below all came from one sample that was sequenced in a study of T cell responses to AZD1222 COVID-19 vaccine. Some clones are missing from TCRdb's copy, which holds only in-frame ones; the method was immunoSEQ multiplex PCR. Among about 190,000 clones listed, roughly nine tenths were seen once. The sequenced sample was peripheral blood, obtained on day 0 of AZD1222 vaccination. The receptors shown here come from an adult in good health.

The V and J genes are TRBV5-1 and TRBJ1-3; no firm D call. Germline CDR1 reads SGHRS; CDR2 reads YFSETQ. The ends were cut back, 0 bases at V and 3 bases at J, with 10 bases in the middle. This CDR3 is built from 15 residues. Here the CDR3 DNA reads TGCGCCAGCAGCTTGGGGGAAATTGGTGGAAACACCATATATTTT. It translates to CASSLGEIGGNTIYF.

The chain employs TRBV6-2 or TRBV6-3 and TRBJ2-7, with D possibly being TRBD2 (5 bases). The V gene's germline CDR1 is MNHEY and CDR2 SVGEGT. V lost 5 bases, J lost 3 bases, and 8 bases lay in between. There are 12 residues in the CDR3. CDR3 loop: CASSQGLYEQYF. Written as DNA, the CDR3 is TGTGCCAGCAGTCAAGGACTCTACGAGCAGTACTTC.